These 27 T cell receptor beta chains originate from one sample sequenced in a study of shared clonotypes between healthy human individuals. The naive CD8 fraction comprised CD45RO-negative cells positively selected for CCR7 and excluded terminally differentiated effector memory CD45RA+ cells. Assay used: immunoSEQ multiplex PCR; TCRdb lists only in-frame clones, some missing. The profile shows about 1,800,000 clones, roughly 95% of them singletons. The sequenced material came from naive CD8+ T cells sorted from blood. These receptors came from a man in his late teens or twenties in good health.

The chain joins TRBV5-1 to TRBJ2-7; D uncertain. The CDR3 is made up of 13 amino acids. Germline CDR1 SGHRS, CDR2 YFSETQ. V lost 4 bases to trimming and J lost 2 bases, with 10 bases between them. The CDR3 nucleotides read TGCGCCAGCAGCCTTAATAGGGCCTACGAGCAGTACTTC. Amino acids: CASSLNRAYEQYF.

The chain combines TRBV4-3 with TRBJ1-1, with D maybe TRBD1 (5 bases). Germline V gene sequence: CDR1 LGHNA, CDR2 YSLEER. The CDR3 covers 14 residues. V lost 4 bases and J 0 bases, leaving 9 bases between the germline ends. The CDR3: CASSLREMNTEAFF. The CDR3 DNA reads TGCGCCAGCAGCCTCAGGGAAATGAACACTGAAGCTTTCTTT.

J is TRBJ2-1 and V is TRBV5-6; tentatively, D is TRBD1 (6 bases). In germline, CDR1 is SGHDT, CDR2 YYEEEE. CDR3 length: 14 amino acids. V shed 1 base and J shed 8 bases, with 13 bases lying between them. This CDR3 reads CASSLTGILDEQFF. As DNA, the CDR3 is TGTGCCAGCAGCTTGACAGGGATTCTCGATGAGCAGTTCTTC.

The chain links TRBV7-8 to TRBJ2-5; 10 positions agree with TRBD1. Germline V lookup: CDR1 SGHVS, CDR2 FQNEAQ. The ends lost 5 bases at V and 5 bases at J; junction bases unmatched: 8. There are 15 residues in the CDR3. DNA of the CDR3: TGTGCCAGCAGCCCCGGGACAGGGGCAGGGGAGACCCAGTACTTC. Its protein product is CASSPGTGAGETQYF.

CDR3: CASSLGRVRYGYTF. In DNA form, the CDR3 reads TGTGCCAGCAGTTTGGGCAGGGTCCGCTATGGCTACACCTTC. The chain uses TRBV28 and TRBJ1-2; a possible D gene is TRBD1 (5 bases). V was clipped by 3 bases and J by 4 bases, with 12 bases between them. This CDR3 comprises 14 residues. Germline assignment: CDR1 MDHEN and CDR2 SYDVKM.

The gene calls are TRBV13 and TRBJ2-7; a possible D gene is TRBD2 (6 bases). With 6 bases removed from V and 2 bases from J, the gap between germline ends came to 20 bases. The germline V gene has CDR1 PRHDT and CDR2 FYEKMQ (reference sequence). This CDR3 spans 16 amino acids. The CDR3 coding sequence is TGTGCCAGCAGTATGCGGCGGGATGAACTGACCTACGAGCAGTACTTC. Translation gives CASSMRRDELTYEQYF.

This clone was seen a few times. Other DNA sequences in the same sample also yield this CDR3. This rearrangement joins TRBV19 to TRBJ2-2, with D unresolved. V lost 1 base to trimming and J lost 2 bases, with 2 bases between them. The CDR3 has 13 residues. CDR1 is LNHDA, CDR2 SQIVND, per germline (reference sequence). CDR3 in amino acids: CASSIVNTGELFF. As DNA, the CDR3 is TGTGCCAGTAGTATAGTTAACACCGGGGAGCTGTTTTTT.

V is TRBV29-1 and J is TRBJ1-1; the match to TRBD1 covers 9 bases. The V gene end was trimmed by 1 base and the J gene end by 6 bases; junction bases not matched to a gene: 15. The CDR3 is 17 residues long. From germline, CDR1 is SQVTM and CDR2 ANQGSEA. CDR3 nucleotides: TGCAGCGTTGAAGTGGGGGACAGGGCCGTGTTCATTTCTGAAGCTTTCTTT. Encoded protein: CSVEVGDRAVFISEAFF.

The genes are TRBV10-1 and TRBJ2-7; D may correspond to TRBD1 or TRBD2 (5 bases each). V lost 2 bases, J lost 6 bases, and 17 bases lay in between. The CDR3 is made up of 15 amino acids. CDR1 and CDR2 from the germline V gene are WNHNN and SYGVQD (reference sequence). The CDR3 is CASSEVGRLGGEQYF. The CDR3 DNA reads TGCGCCAGCAGTGAGGTGGGGAGACTTGGGGGCGAGCAGTACTTC.

The rearrangement links TRBV7-9 to TRBJ1-1, with no clear D. V was clipped by 7 bases and J by 4 bases, with 7 bases between them. Germline V CDR1 and CDR2: SEHNR, FQNEAQ (reference sequence). This CDR3 has 11 amino acids. Here the CDR3 reads CASTPSTEAFF. CDR3 nucleotide sequence: TGTGCCAGCACCCCCAGCACTGAAGCTTTCTTT.

This clone was seen only a few times. The identical CDR3 is also encoded by other nucleotide sequences in the sample. The chain's CDR3 is CASSPGPTYEQYF. As DNA, the CDR3 is TGCGCCAGCAGCCCGGGACCCACCTACGAGCAGTACTTC. The V call is TRBV10-1, the J call TRBJ2-7; the D call may be TRBD1 or TRBD2 (5 bases each). Trimming stripped 6 bases from V and 2 bases from J, with 11 bases between. The CDR3 spans 13 residues. CDR1 and CDR2 (germline): WNHNN, SYGVQD (reference sequence).

The chain recombines TRBV5-4 with TRBJ2-1; TRBD1 aligns across 9 bases. The CDR3 has 15 amino acids. The junction had 14 bases not matched to a gene; V was cut back by 6 bases and J by 10 bases. Germline V lookup: CDR1 SGHNT, CDR2 YYREEE (reference sequence). The CDR3 is CASTCRDRVFGEQFF. As DNA, the CDR3 is TGTGCCAGCACCTGCCGGGACAGGGTCTTTGGGGAGCAGTTCTTC.

The chain links TRBV5-6 to TRBJ1-1; D ambiguous. Germline lookup yields CDR1 SGHDT and CDR2 YYEEEE. The CDR3 length is 13 residues. With 4 bases removed from V and 1 base from J, the gap between germline ends came to 8 bases. This CDR3 reads CASSPNGNTEAFF. The CDR3 region has the DNA TGTGCCAGCAGCCCCAACGGGAACACTGAAGCTTTCTTT.

The chain is built from TRBV27 and TRBJ2-2; D is tentatively TRBD1 or TRBD2 (5 bases each). The CDR3 contains 16 residues. V was shortened by 5 bases and J by 4 bases, with 17 bases between the two germline ends. CDR1 is MNHEY, CDR2 SMNVEV, per germline (reference sequence). CDR3 region: CASSPNSFGGTGELFF. The CDR3, as DNA: TGTGCCAGCAGTCCGAATAGCTTTGGGGGCACCGGGGAGCTGTTTTTT.

The CDR3, as DNA: TGTGCCAGCGGAGCTAGTAGATACAATGAGCAGTTCTTC. Translated, it gives CASGASRYNEQFF. The genes are TRBV2 and TRBJ2-1; D remains unclear. The CDR3 contains 13 residues. V was shortened by 8 bases and J by 4 bases, with 12 bases between the two germline ends. The germline V gene has CDR1 SNHLY and CDR2 FYNNEI.

The chain employs TRBV4-3 and TRBJ2-3, with 10 bases matching TRBD2. Unmatched junction bases numbered 5, after V lost 0 bases and J lost 5 bases. This CDR3 has 16 residues. Germline CDR1 reads LGHNA; CDR2 reads YSLEER. This CDR3 reads CASSQDTSGEGDTQYF. The DNA of the CDR3 is TGCGCCAGCAGCCAAGATACTAGCGGGGAAGGAGATACGCAGTATTTT.

The chain recombines TRBV5-1 with TRBJ2-1; D unclear. V was trimmed by 0 bases and J by 4 bases, leaving 8 bases between them. The germline V gene has CDR1 SGHRS and CDR2 YFSETQ. The CDR3 runs 14 residues. This CDR3 is CASSLDHPYNEQFF. The CDR3 DNA is TGCGCCAGCAGCTTGGATCACCCTTACAATGAGCAGTTCTTC.

In this sample, this clone turned up once. The rearrangement links TRBV5-1 to TRBJ2-5, with D perhaps TRBD2 (6 bases). The V end was cut by 4 bases, the J end by 5 bases, with 18 bases between. Germline V gene lookup returns CDR1 SGHRS and CDR2 YFSETQ. The CDR3 totals 15 residues. The CDR3 here is CASSPHGAGSETQYF. The CDR3 DNA reads TGCGCCAGCAGCCCCCACGGGGCGGGATCGGAGACCCAGTACTTC. The whole variable domain, remainder taken from reference TRBV5-1 and TRBJ2-5, is KAGVTQTPRYLIKTRGQQVTLSCSPISGHRSVSWYQQTPGQGLQFLFEYFSETQRNKGNFPGRFSGRQFSNSRSEMNVSTLELGDSALYLCASSPHGAGSETQYFGPGTRLLVL.

This chain joins TRBV7-9 and TRBJ1-6, with D maybe TRBD1 (5 bases). Trimming cost V 1 base and J 8 bases, with 12 bases left between them. This CDR3 has 15 residues. The V gene's germline CDR1 is SEHNR and CDR2 FQNEAQ (reference sequence). In DNA form, the CDR3 reads TGTGCCAGCAGCTTAGACTTGGGGCCTCATTCACCCCTCCACTTT. This sequence encodes CASSLDLGPHSPLHF. Full variable domain (missing parts from reference TRBV7-9 and TRBJ1-6): DTGVSQNPRHKITKRGQNVTFRCDPISEHNRLYWYRQTLGQGPEFLTYFQNEAQLEKSRLLSDRFSAERPKGSFSTLEIQRTEQGDSAMYLCASSLDLGPHSPLHFGNGTRLTVT.

The rearrangement links TRBV2 to TRBJ1-5, with 7 bases matching TRBD1. Germline V gives CDR1 SNHLY, CDR2 FYNNEI. With V trimmed by 8 bases and J by 0 bases, 7 bases remained unmatched. The CDR3 is 15 residues long. The CDR3 spells CASRPGTDSNQPQHF. The CDR3 DNA is TGTGCCAGCCGACCCGGGACAGATAGCAATCAGCCCCAGCATTTT.

The chain couples TRBV27 to TRBJ2-7, with a weak D call TRBD1 (5 bases). The CDR3 is made up of 14 amino acids. Between the trimmed V and J ends, which lost 5 bases and 2 bases, there was a span of 13 bases. The germline CDR1 and CDR2 sequences are MNHEY and SMNVEV (reference sequence). This CDR3 reads CASSLRQNPYEQYF. In DNA, the CDR3 is TGTGCCAGCAGTCTTCGACAGAACCCCTACGAGCAGTACTTC.

CDR3 nucleotide sequence: TGTGCCAGCAGCTCCCGGGGACTAGCGGGGGGCACCAGGGGCTACAATGAGCAGTTCTTC. Translating it yields CASSSRGLAGGTRGYNEQFF. The genes are TRBV13 and TRBJ2-1, with 15 bases identical to TRBD2. In germline, CDR1 is PRHDT, CDR2 FYEKMQ (reference sequence). This CDR3 is 20 amino acids long. Trimming took 4 bases from V and 3 from J; bases not matched to a gene: 13.

Comments on this clone: The sample has other DNA sequences that encode this CDR3 too. The CDR3 region is CASSQAQGSYEQYF. The CDR3 DNA reads as TGCGCCAGCAGCCAAGCACAGGGATCCTACGAGCAGTACTTC. V is TRBV4-3 and J is TRBJ2-7, with a possible D match to TRBD1 (6 bases). The CDR3 length is 14 residues. The V and J ends lost 1 base and 1 base respectively, with 8 bases between them. The germline CDR1 and CDR2 sequences are LGHNA and YSLEER.

The chain carries TRBV5-6 and TRBJ1-1, with 7 bases matching TRBD1. The CDR3 is made up of 16 amino acids. Germline V gene data show CDR1 as SGHDT and CDR2 as YYEEEE. V gave up 4 bases and J gave up 4 bases; unmatched junction bases: 13. The CDR3, as DNA: TGTGCCAGCAGCCCCTGGGACAGCCCCCCGGGCACTGAAGCTTTCTTT. It codes for CASSPWDSPPGTEAFF. Based on the CDR3 plus reference TRBV5-6 and TRBJ1-1, the full variable domain is DAGVTQSPTHLIKTRGQQVTLRCSPKSGHDTVSWYQQALGQGPQFIFQYYEEEERQRGNFPDRFSGHQFPNYSSELNVNALLLGDSALYLCASSPWDSPPGTEAFFGQGTRLTVV.

This clone was picked up a small number of times. The chain employs TRBV6-5 and TRBJ1-2; perhaps TRBD1 as D (6 bases). Germline loops: CDR1 MNHEY, CDR2 SVGAGI. This CDR3 is built from 13 residues. V was shortened by 6 bases and J by 8 bases, with 16 bases between the two germline ends. The CDR3 bases are TGTGCCAGCAGCCTGGGTGGGGGCGGGGGCTACACCTTC. Amino acid sequence: CASSLGGGGGYTF.

The J gene is TRBJ1-4, the V gene TRBV11-2; D ambiguous. The CDR3 has 15 amino acids. The V and J ends lost 4 bases and 2 bases respectively, with 11 bases between them. CDR1 and CDR2 from the germline V gene are SGHAT and FQNNGV. The CDR3 sequence: CASSSPGYTNEKLFF. Written as DNA, the CDR3 is TGTGCCAGCAGCTCGCCAGGTTATACTAATGAAAAACTGTTTTTT.

The V gene is TRBV11-3, the J gene TRBJ2-7, with a weak D call TRBD2 (6 bases). With 4 bases removed from V and 6 bases from J, the gap between germline ends came to 10 bases. Germline assignment: CDR1 SGHNT and CDR2 YENEEA. The CDR3 loop spans 12 amino acids. The chain's CDR3 is CASSSGGSEQYF. CDR3 coding DNA: TGTGCCAGCAGCTCCGGAGGGAGCGAGCAGTACTTC.